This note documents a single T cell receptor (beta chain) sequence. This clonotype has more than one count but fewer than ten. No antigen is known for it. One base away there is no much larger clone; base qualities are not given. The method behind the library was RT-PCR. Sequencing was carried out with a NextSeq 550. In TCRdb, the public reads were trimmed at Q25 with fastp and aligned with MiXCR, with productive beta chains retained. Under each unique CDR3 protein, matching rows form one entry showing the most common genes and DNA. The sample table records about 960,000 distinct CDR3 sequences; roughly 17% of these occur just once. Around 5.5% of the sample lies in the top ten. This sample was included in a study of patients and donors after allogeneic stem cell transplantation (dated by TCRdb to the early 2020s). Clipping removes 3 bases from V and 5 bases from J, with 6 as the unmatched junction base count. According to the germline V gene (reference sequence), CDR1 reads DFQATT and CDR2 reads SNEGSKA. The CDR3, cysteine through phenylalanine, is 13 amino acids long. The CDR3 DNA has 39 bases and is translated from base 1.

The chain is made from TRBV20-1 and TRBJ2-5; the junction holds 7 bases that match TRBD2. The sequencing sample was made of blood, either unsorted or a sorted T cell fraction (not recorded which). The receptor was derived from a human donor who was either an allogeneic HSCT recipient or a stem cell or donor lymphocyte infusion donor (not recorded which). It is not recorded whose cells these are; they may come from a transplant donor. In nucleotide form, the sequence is TGCAGTGCTAGGACTAGCTCTGCGGAGACCCAGTACTTC. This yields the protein CSARTSSAETQYF.